This T cell receptor (beta chain) emerged from a study of T cell repertoires in cytomegalovirus infection. As for the study in general: A matching HLA type, together with CMV infection, was signaled by public TCR beta signatures. Study outcomes and limitations: Ex vivo, HLA-C-restricted CMV-specific TCR beta clonotypes prevailed over the rest of the response. People with CMV and the relevant HLA were identified by cumulative public TCR beta family frequency.

The CDR3 consists of 14 residues. The ends were cut back, 5 bases at V and 8 bases at J, with 16 bases in the middle. Germline CDR1 LNHDA, CDR2 SQIVND (reference sequence). Each CDR3 protein gets one entry after TCRdb re-called the reads with MiXCR. The top ten clones hold around a sixth of a sample with under 850,000 distinct CDR3 sequences, around a third of them seen once. About this clonotype: The antigen remains undetermined.

The source was cultured PBMCs, collected from culture after CMV antigen stimulation. The sequence was obtained from a human donor in good health (CMV status not recorded). Some clones in this sample may be carry-over from other donors' samples. The V call is TRBV19, the J call TRBJ2-1; no definite D call. This chain's CDR3 is CASSSLGVEYEQFF. CDR3 DNA: TGTGCCAGTAGTTCCCTAGGAGTGGAATATGAGCAGTTCTTC.